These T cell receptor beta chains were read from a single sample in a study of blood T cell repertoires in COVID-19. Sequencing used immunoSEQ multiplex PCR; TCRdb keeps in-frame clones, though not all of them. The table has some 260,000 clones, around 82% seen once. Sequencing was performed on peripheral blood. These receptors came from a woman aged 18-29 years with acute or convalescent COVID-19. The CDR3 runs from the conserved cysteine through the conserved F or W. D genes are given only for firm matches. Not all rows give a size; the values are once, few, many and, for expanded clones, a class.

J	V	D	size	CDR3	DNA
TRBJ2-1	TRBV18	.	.	CASSPGGNRASNNEQFF	TGTGCCAGCTCACCGGGTGGTAACAGGGCGTCCAACAATGAGCAGTTCTTC
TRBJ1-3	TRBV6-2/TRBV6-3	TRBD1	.	CASSQLSGQGSSGNTIYF	TGTGCCAGCAGTCAACTATCTGGACAGGGCAGCTCTGGAAACACCATATATTTT
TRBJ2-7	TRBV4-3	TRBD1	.	CASSQDPGQGFEQYF	TGCGCCAGCAGCCAAGATCCGGGACAGGGCTTCGAGCAGTACTTC
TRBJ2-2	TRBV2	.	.	CASSGQGDTGELFF	TGTGCCAGCTCCGGTCAGGGCGACACCGGGGAGCTGTTTTTT
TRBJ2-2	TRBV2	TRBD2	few	CASSTLAENTGELFF	TGTGCCAGCAGTACACTAGCGGAGAACACCGGGGAGCTGTTTTTT
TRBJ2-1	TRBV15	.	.	CATSRASVYYNEQFF	TGTGCCACCAGCAGAGCCAGCGTCTACTACAATGAGCAGTTCTTC
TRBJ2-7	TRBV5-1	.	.	CASSFTGNYEQYF	TGCGCCAGCAGCTTTACGGGGAACTACGAGCAGTACTTC
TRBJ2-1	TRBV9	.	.	CASSDATDPRNEQFF	TGTGCCAGCAGCGACGCAACAGATCCCCGCAATGAGCAGTTCTTC
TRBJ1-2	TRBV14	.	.	CASSQDVAGRLNYGYTF	TGTGCCAGCAGCCAAGATGTCGCAGGGCGCCTTAACTATGGCTACACCTTC
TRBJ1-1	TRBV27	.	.	CASSLGFGGAGTEAFF	TGTGCCAGCAGTTTGGGGTTCGGGGGGGCTGGCACTGAAGCTTTCTTT
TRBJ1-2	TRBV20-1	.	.	CSASEGQNYGYTF	TGCAGTGCTAGTGAGGGGCAGAACTATGGCTACACCTTC
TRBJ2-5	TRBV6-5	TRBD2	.	CASSWTSGSWETQYF	TGTGCCAGCAGTTGGACTAGCGGGAGTTGGGAGACCCAGTACTTC
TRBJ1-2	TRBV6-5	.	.	CASSYSFARVHDGYTF	TGTGCCAGCAGTTACTCATTCGCCAGGGTGCACGATGGCTACACCTTC
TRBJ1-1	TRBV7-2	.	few	CASSSPFRVNTEAFF	TGTGCCAGCAGCAGCCCTTTCAGGGTAAACACTGAAGCTTTCTTT
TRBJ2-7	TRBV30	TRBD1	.	CAWTTGGYEQYF	TGTGCCTGGACGACAGGGGGCTACGAGCAGTACTTC
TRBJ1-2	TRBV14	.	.	CASSSRPWTAYTF	TGTGCCAGCAGCTCCCGACCCTGGACAGCTTACACCTTC
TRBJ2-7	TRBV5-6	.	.	CASSGSGRSQGEQYF	TGTGCCAGCAGCGGATCGGGGAGGTCCCAAGGGGAGCAGTACTTC
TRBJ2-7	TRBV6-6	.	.	CASENRGTLYEQYF	TGTGCCAGCGAAAACCGGGGGACCCTCTACGAGCAGTACTTC
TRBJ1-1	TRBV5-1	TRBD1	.	CASSLAVAGQGATEAFF	TGCGCCAGCAGCTTGGCCGTAGCGGGACAGGGGGCTACTGAAGCTTTCTTT
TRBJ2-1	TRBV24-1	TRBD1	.	CATSGGGTGGYNEQFF	TGTGCCACCAGTGGAGGCGGGACAGGGGGATACAATGAGCAGTTCTTC
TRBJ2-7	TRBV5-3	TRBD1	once	CARSIRDRGYEQYF	TGTGCCAGAAGCATCCGGGACAGGGGCTACGAGCAGTACTTC
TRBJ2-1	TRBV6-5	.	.	CASSALGGGAEQFF	TGTGCCAGCAGCGCCCTCGGGGGTGGGGCTGAGCAGTTCTTC
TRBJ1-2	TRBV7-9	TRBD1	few	CASSQGTGLTYGYTF	TGTGCCAGCAGCCAAGGGACAGGTCTGACCTATGGCTACACCTTC
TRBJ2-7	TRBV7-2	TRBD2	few	CASSTGLAGVGEQYF	TGTGCCAGCAGCACGGGACTAGCGGGAGTAGGCGAGCAGTACTTC
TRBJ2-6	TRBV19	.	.	CASSIRDSGANVLTF	TGTGCCAGTAGTATTCGGGATTCTGGGGCCAACGTCCTGACTTTC
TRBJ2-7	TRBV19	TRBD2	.	CASSWGSGRTYEQYF	TGTGCCAGTAGTTGGGGTAGCGGGCGAACCTACGAGCAGTACTTC
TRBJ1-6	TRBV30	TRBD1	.	CAWSVRDRSSPLHF	TGTGCCTGGAGTGTAAGGGACAGAAGTTCACCCCTCCACTTT
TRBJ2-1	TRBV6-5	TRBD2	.	CASRLAGVGYNEQFF	TGTGCCAGCAGGCTAGCGGGAGTCGGCTACAATGAGCAGTTCTTC
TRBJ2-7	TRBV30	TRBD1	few	CAWSSSRTGTHVSKYEQYF	TGTGCCTGGAGTTCATCTAGGACAGGGACCCACGTATCTAAATACGAGCAGTACTTC
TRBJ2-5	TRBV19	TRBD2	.	CASSIPLRREGPQETQYF	TGTGCCAGTAGTATCCCCTTACGGCGGGAGGGCCCTCAGGAGACCCAGTACTTC
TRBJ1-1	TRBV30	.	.	CAWTLRGYMNTEAFF	TGTGCCTGGACCCTACGGGGGTACATGAACACTGAAGCTTTCTTT
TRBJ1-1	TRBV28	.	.	CASSFRSQASMNTEAFF	TGTGCCAGCAGTTTTAGATCCCAGGCGTCCATGAACACTGAAGCTTTCTTT
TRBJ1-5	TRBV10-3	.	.	CAISESGYSNQPQHF	TGTGCCATCAGTGAGTCCGGGTATAGCAATCAGCCCCAGCATTTT